These 23 T cell receptor beta chains share one sample of origin, sequenced in a study of vaccination and CD4 T cells after COVID-19. The treatment here: approximately 9-day PBMC culture with coronavirus spike peptide pools or control peptides (ViraFEST assay). The Oncomine TCR Beta short-read assay sequenced DNA from cultured CD4+ T cells. TCRdb processed the PCR reads anew with MiXCR; each CDR3 protein has one entry. The top ten hold around a fifth of the sample, which has about 14,000 distinct CDR3 sequences, less than 30% seen once. Their antigens remain unidentified. The sequences come from CD4+ T cells from blood, cultured in vitro, collected before SARS-CoV-2 vaccination. Every receptor here comes from a human donor who received a COVID-19 vaccine.

This clonotype came up a few times. V is TRBV10-3 and J is TRBJ1-1; the match to TRBD1 covers 9 bases. The CDR3 contains 18 residues. The J segment lost 0 bases and the V segment lost 6 bases, leaving 14 bases of the junction unmatched. Germline V gene data show CDR1 as ENHRY and CDR2 as SYGVKD. CDR3 in amino acids: CAIRPTIRQGGMNTEAFF. The CDR3 nucleotides are TGTGCCATCAGGCCCACAATAAGACAGGGGGGCATGAACACTGAAGCTTTCTTT.

This chain uses TRBV25-1 with TRBJ2-5, with a weak D call TRBD1 (6 bases). The germline CDR1 and CDR2 sequences are MGHDK and SYGVNS. There are 16 residues in the CDR3. V shed 1 base and J shed 4 bases, with 16 bases lying between them. CDR3 nucleotide sequence: TGTGCCAGCAGTGAATCTAAGGGGGAGATAGGAGAGACCCAGTACTTC. Translated, it gives CASSESKGEIGETQYF.

This clonotype was counted only a few times. V and J are TRBV20-1 and TRBJ2-3; the match to TRBD2 covers 9 bases. CDR1 and CDR2 (germline): DFQATT, SNEGSKA (reference sequence). This CDR3 region has 17 residues. The CDR3 DNA follows: TGCAGCCCTGCCAGCGGGGGGAATCTTCTCTTTACAGATACGCAGTATTTT. Encoded protein: CSPASGGNLLFTDTQYF.

The chain recombines TRBV19 with TRBJ2-2, with D perhaps assigned TRBD1 or TRBD2 (6 bases each). Trimming left V 5 bases short and J 1 base short, with 14 bases between. This CDR3 comprises 16 residues. Germline CDR1 and CDR2: LNHDA and SQIVND (reference sequence). CDR3 nucleotides: TGTGCCAGTAGTTTCCAAGGGGGGAGGAACACCGGGGAGCTGTTTTTT. The encoded protein is CASSFQGGRNTGELFF.

The rearrangement uses TRBV7-9 and TRBJ2-3; D assignment may be TRBD1 or TRBD2 (5 bases each). This CDR3 has 13 amino acids. CDR1 and CDR2 from the germline V gene are SEHNR and FQNEAQ (reference sequence). With 5 bases removed from V and 4 bases from J, the gap between germline ends came to 10 bases. The CDR3 DNA sequence: TGTGCCAGCAGCCCCCTGGGGGCAGATACGCAGTATTTT. Residues: CASSPLGADTQYF.

The rearrangement links TRBV2 to TRBJ2-3, with 8 bases matching TRBD1. The germline V gene encodes CDR1 SNHLY and CDR2 FYNNEI. The CDR3 is 14 amino acids. V lost 3 bases to trimming and J lost 1 base; unmatched junction nucleotides: 0. The CDR3 region is CASSEGQGTDTQYF. Written as DNA, the CDR3 is TGTGCCAGCAGTGAGGGACAGGGCACAGATACGCAGTATTTT.

The table lists this clonotype with a few counts. V is TRBV9 and J is TRBJ2-1; 7 bases agree with TRBD2. This CDR3 region has 15 residues. After removal of 4 bases from V and 7 bases from J, the junction contained 11 bases not matched to a gene. The germline V gene has CDR1 SGDLS and CDR2 YYNGEE. CDR3 protein: CASSLGLGAVNEQFF. CDR3 in DNA: TGTGCCAGCAGCTTAGGACTAGGCGCCGTAAATGAGCAGTTCTTC.

Only one count was recorded for this clonotype. The V gene is TRBV5-1, the J gene TRBJ2-2, with TRBD2 matching 12 bases. Losses at the gene ends were 3 bases for V and 3 bases for J; bases not matched to a gene: 3. The CDR3 runs 16 residues. Germline V gene lookup returns CDR1 SGHRS and CDR2 YFSETQ. CDR3 sequence: CASSSTSGGDTGELFF. CDR3 sequence (DNA): TGCGCCAGCAGCTCGACTAGCGGGGGTGACACCGGGGAGCTGTTTTTT.

This clonotype appeared a few times. The chain is built from TRBV11-3 and TRBJ2-3, with D hard to call. This CDR3 region has 15 residues. Germline loops: CDR1 SGHNT, CDR2 YENEEA. V lost 1 base to trimming and J lost 3 bases, with 11 bases between them. The CDR3 DNA is TGTGCCAGCAGCTTAGGACGCTCCGCGACAGATACGCAGTATTTT. Amino acids: CASSLGRSATDTQYF.

The V and J genes are TRBV5-5 and TRBJ2-5; 7 nucleotides line up with TRBD2. Germline CDR1 is SGHKS and CDR2 is YYEKEE (reference sequence). The CDR3 has 15 residues. V was pared by 2 bases and J by 5 bases, with 9 bases of the junction left unmatched. The CDR3 nucleotides read TGTGCCAGCAGCTTCAGAGGACTAGATCGCGAGACCCAGTACTTC. Its protein product is CASSFRGLDRETQYF.

This clonotype was found a few times. The V and J genes are TRBV6-4 and TRBJ2-3; TRBD2 matches 9 bases. CDR3 length equals 15 residues. J was trimmed by 2 bases and V by 8 bases; bases with no gene match: 8. CDR1 is MRHNA and CDR2 is SNTAGT in the germline V gene. CDR3 in amino acids: CASARGGAVTDTQYF. The CDR3 bases are TGTGCCAGCGCTCGCGGGGGGGCGGTCACAGATACGCAGTATTTT.

A single count supports this clonotype. This chain joins TRBV11-2 and TRBJ1-1, with TRBD1 as a possible D gene (6 bases). The CDR3 is 16 amino acids. V was pared by 4 bases and J by 5 bases, with 20 bases between. CDR1 SGHAT and CDR2 FQNNGV come from the germline V gene. DNA for the CDR3: TGTGCCAGCAGCTCCGTGAGGGGGACGGGGAGGACTGAAGCTTTCTTT. It specifies CASSSVRGTGRTEAFF.

The chain uses TRBV7-2 and TRBJ2-3; possible D gene TRBD2, 6 bases. This CDR3 region has 14 residues. Trimming pared 1 base from V and 10 bases from J, leaving 15 bases between. Germline V lookup: CDR1 SGHTA, CDR2 FQGNSA. The chain's CDR3 is CASSLGRGSGAQYF. The CDR3 bases are TGTGCCAGCAGCTTAGGGCGGGGCTCGGGTGCGCAGTATTTT.

This clonotype was found once. V usage is TRBV3-1 and J usage is TRBJ2-7; D is ambiguous. Germline assignment: CDR1 LGHDT and CDR2 YNNKEL (reference sequence). With 3 bases removed from V and 2 bases from J, the gap between germline ends came to 8 bases. This CDR3 spans 13 amino acids. The CDR3 loop is CASSQEPPYEQYF. The CDR3 region has the DNA TGTGCCAGCAGCCAGGAGCCGCCCTACGAGCAGTACTTC.

The sample holds a few counts of this clonotype. The chain uses TRBV5-1 and TRBJ2-5; 9 bases fit TRBD2. This CDR3 contains 15 residues. Per the germline V gene, CDR1 is SGHRS and CDR2 is YFSETQ. With 3 bases clipped from V and 6 bases from J, the junction kept 9 bases outside the gene matches. This CDR3 is CASSSGGGAVKTQYF. Here the CDR3 DNA reads TGCGCCAGCAGCTCGGGCGGGGGGGCCGTTAAGACCCAGTACTTC. The complete variable domain, with remaining parts taken from reference TRBV5-1 and TRBJ2-5, reads KAGVTQTPRYLIKTRGQQVTLSCSPISGHRSVSWYQQTPGQGLQFLFEYFSETQRNKGNFPGRFSGRQFSNSRSEMNVSTLELGDSALYLCASSSGGGAVKTQYFGPGTRLLVL.

This clonotype appeared a single time. The gene calls are TRBV20-1 and TRBJ2-3; possibly TRBD2 for D (6 bases). The CDR3 extends over 15 amino acids. Looked up from germline, CDR1 is DFQATT and CDR2 is SNEGSKA (reference sequence). V was clipped by 0 bases and J by 6 bases, with 16 bases between them. The CDR3 loop reads CSARDSRGRGDTQYF. The CDR3 coding sequence is TGCAGTGCTAGAGATTCGCGGGGACGGGGCGATACGCAGTATTTT.

This clonotype was counted only a few times. The chain is built from TRBV11-3 and TRBJ1-1; D call uncertain. Germline CDR1 reads SGHNT; CDR2 reads YENEEA. The CDR3 consists of 13 residues. Trimming stripped 2 bases from V and 6 bases from J, with 10 bases between. The CDR3 sequence is CASSLIEGAEAFF. CDR3 bases: TGTGCCAGCAGCTTAATTGAGGGCGCTGAAGCTTTCTTT. The variable domain in full, with the rest retrieved from reference TRBV11-3 and TRBJ1-1, is EAGVVQSPRYKIIEKKQPVAFWCNPISGHNTLYWYLQNLGQGPELLIRYENEEAVDDSQLPKDRFSAERLKGVDSTLKIQPAELGDSAVYLCASSLIEGAEAFFGQGTRLTVV.

This rearrangement joins TRBV7-8 to TRBJ2-1, with 8 bases aligning to TRBD1. CDR1 and CDR2 from the germline V gene are SGHVS and FQNEAQ. V dropped 1 base and J dropped 4; count of bases not matched to a gene: 3. This CDR3 has 15 amino acids. The CDR3 DNA sequence: TGTGCCAGCAGCTTAGGGACAGGGATTTACAATGAGCAGTTCTTC. The encoded protein is CASSLGTGIYNEQFF.

The J gene is TRBJ1-1, the V gene TRBV15; the match to TRBD1 covers 8 bases. This CDR3 has 16 residues. CDR1 LNHNV and CDR2 YYDKDF come from the germline V gene (reference sequence). J lost 5 bases, V lost 0 bases, and 8 bases had no gene match. CDR3 residues: CATSRDPDRGRTEAFF. The DNA of the CDR3 is TGTGCCACCAGCAGAGATCCTGACAGGGGACGGACTGAAGCTTTCTTT.

The CDR3, as DNA: TGCGCCAGCAGCCAACAACCCGGGGCTCAGACTGAAGCTTTCTTT. Amino acids: CASSQQPGAQTEAFF. V gene TRBV5-1 combines with J gene TRBJ1-1, with D tentatively TRBD1 (5 bases). The CDR3 sequence is 15 residues long. CDR1 and CDR2 (germline): SGHRS, YFSETQ. The V gene lost 4 bases and the J gene lost 5 bases, with 18 bases spanning the gap.

This clonotype was seen a few times. V gene TRBV20-1 combines with J gene TRBJ1-4; TRBD1 might be the D (5 bases). The germline V and J ends were trimmed by 5 bases and 2 bases, with 9 bases remaining between them. This CDR3 has 13 residues. Germline CDR1 and CDR2: DFQATT and SNEGSKA (reference sequence). As DNA, the CDR3 is TGCAGTGCTTCCCGGGACACTAATGAAAAACTGTTTTTT. Translated: CSASRDTNEKLFF.

The genes are TRBV2 and TRBJ2-5; TRBD1 matches at 8 bases. Germline assignment: CDR1 SNHLY and CDR2 FYNNEI. Trimming cost V 6 bases and J 3 bases; bases outside gene matches: 6. The CDR3 length is 14 residues. The CDR3 nucleotides are TGTGCCAGCAGCCCCACAGGGGGGAAAGAGACCCAGTACTTC. It encodes CASSPTGGKETQYF.

This sequence joins TRBV4-2 and TRBJ1-1; D might be TRBD1 (5 bases). Deletions cut 0 bases from V and 5 bases from J, with 13 bases between. CDR1 LGHNA and CDR2 YNFKEQ come from the germline V gene. The CDR3 is 15 amino acids. The CDR3 sequence: CASSQDGRVGTEAFF. The CDR3 coding sequence is TGTGCCAGCAGCCAAGATGGCAGGGTGGGAACTGAAGCTTTCTTT.